Below, 30 T cell receptor beta chains from the same sample are listed, as sequenced in a study of T-cell reconstitution after alpha-beta-depleted transplantation in children. TCRbeta library construction was performed incorporating unique molecular identifiers. MiXCR was run by TCRdb on the PCR reads, yielding one entry per CDR3 protein. The table lists 900,000 or so distinct CDR3 sequences, 15% to 20% of them singletons. Sequenced here: PBMCs, mostly from graft donor cells, sampled 360 days after TCRalphabeta/CD19-depleted stem cell transplant. These receptors all stem from a male patient under 18 who had a stem cell transplant for acute lymphoblastic leukemia, so the T cells may come from the graft donor.

This rearrangement joins TRBV27 to TRBJ2-7; no definite D call. Germline lookup yields CDR1 MNHEY and CDR2 SMNVEV (reference sequence). The length of the CDR3 is 15 residues. V gave up 3 bases and J gave up 2 bases, with 14 bases separating them. The CDR3 region has the DNA TGTGCCAGCAGTTTTTCGTCGGGTCAGACCTACGAGCAGTACTTC. Its translation: CASSFSSGQTYEQYF.

The rearrangement uses TRBV5-1 and TRBJ1-1, with D tentatively TRBD1 (5 bases). The CDR3 is 16 amino acids. The V gene lost 0 bases and the J gene lost 5 bases, with 17 bases spanning the gap. In germline, CDR1 is SGHRS, CDR2 YFSETQ. The CDR3, as DNA: TGCGCCAGCAGCTTGGGACAGCGGTGGGGTACAACTGAAGCTTTCTTT. Amino acids: CASSLGQRWGTTEAFF.

In this sample, this clonotype turned up a few times. This chain connects TRBV5-1 to TRBJ2-3, with D hard to call. Germline V gene data show CDR1 as SGHRS and CDR2 as YFSETQ. The CDR3 has 13 amino acids. The ends were cut back, 4 bases at V and 6 bases at J, with 12 bases in the middle. The CDR3, as DNA: TGCGCCAGCAGCACCTGGGCAAGGGATACGCAGTATTTT. Translated, it gives CASSTWARDTQYF. Full variable domain (remainder filled in from reference TRBV5-1 and TRBJ2-3): KAGVTQTPRYLIKTRGQQVTLSCSPISGHRSVSWYQQTPGQGLQFLFEYFSETQRNKGNFPGRFSGRQFSNSRSEMNVSTLELGDSALYLCASSTWARDTQYFGPGTRLTVL.

This sequence joins TRBV4-1 and TRBJ2-3; D is uncertain. Trimming pared 6 bases from V and 4 bases from J, leaving 11 bases between. CDR1 MGHRA and CDR2 YSYEKL come from the germline V gene. The CDR3 is 13 amino acids. The CDR3 DNA is TGCGCCAGCAGACGCACCTTGGCAGATACGCAGTATTTT. It specifies CASRRTLADTQYF.

DNA for the CDR3: TGTGCCAGCAGCCAGTTGACCGGGTGGGCCGACCGAAACTCTGGAAACACCATATATTTT. Translating gives CASSQLTGWADRNSGNTIYF. J is TRBJ1-3 and V is TRBV3-1; D is unclear. This CDR3 contains 20 residues. Germline CDR1 reads LGHDT; CDR2 reads YNNKEL (reference sequence). Between the trimmed V and J ends, which lost 3 bases and 0 bases, there was a span of 24 bases. Drawing the rest from reference TRBV3-1 and TRBJ1-3, the complete variable domain is DTAVSQTPKYLVTQMGNDKSIKCEQNLGHDTMYWYKQDSKKFLKIMFSYNNKELIINETVPNRFSPKSPDKAHLNLHINSLELGDSAVYFCASSQLTGWADRNSGNTIYFGEGSWLTVV.

The gene calls are TRBV2 and TRBJ1-5, with TRBD1 as a possible D gene (5 bases). CDR1 and CDR2 from the germline V gene are SNHLY and FYNNEI. The CDR3 spans 14 residues. Between the trimmed V and J ends, which lost 6 bases and 4 bases, there was a span of 13 bases. The CDR3 DNA reads as TGTGCCAGCAGCGTGACAGTGACGAATCAGCCCCAGCATTTT. Translation gives CASSVTVTNQPQHF.

The rearrangement uses TRBV5-6 and TRBJ2-5, with 7 bases that match TRBD2. The CDR3 is 18 amino acids. Looked up from germline, CDR1 is SGHDT and CDR2 is YYEEEE. The trim removed 5 bases at V and 4 bases at J, leaving 20 bases unmatched. The CDR3 is CASRHEASKRLAPETQYF. CDR3 bases: TGTGCCAGCAGGCACGAGGCCTCTAAAAGACTAGCTCCAGAGACCCAGTACTTC.

CDR3: CASSKGRLPTNEQFF. The DNA of the CDR3 is TGTGCCAGCAGCAAAGGGCGCTTACCGACCAATGAGCAGTTCTTC. The rearrangement uses TRBV21-1 and TRBJ2-1. TRBV21-1 is recorded as a pseudogene. The CDR3 sequence is 15 residues long.

Many counts were recorded for this clonotype. V and J are TRBV9 and TRBJ2-1; TRBD2 aligns across 8 bases. The CDR3 extends over 15 amino acids. Trimming cost V 1 base and J 3 bases; bases outside gene matches: 3. Germline CDR1 and CDR2: SGDLS and YYNGEE. CDR3 protein: CASSVTAGVYNEQFF. The CDR3 DNA follows: TGTGCCAGCAGCGTAACAGCGGGAGTCTACAATGAGCAGTTCTTC.

This clonotype was found a few times. This chain uses TRBV12-3 or TRBV12-4 with TRBJ1-1; TRBD1 agrees at 10 bases. V dropped 6 bases and J dropped 6; count of bases not matched to a gene: 10. CDR3 length: 15 amino acids. The CDR3 is CASRPTGQGIPEAFF. CDR3 nucleotide sequence: TGTGCCAGCAGACCTACGGGACAGGGGATACCTGAAGCTTTCTTT.

Remarks on this clonotype: One junction end does not reproduce the germline sequence, and a read error may be involved. This rearrangement joins TRBV14 to TRBJ2-1; D might be TRBD2 (7 bases). The V gene's germline CDR1 is SGHDN and CDR2 FVKESK. CDR3 length: 17 amino acids. In nucleotides, the CDR3 is TGTGCCAGCAGCCAAGATGCCGGACTAGTAGGGGACAATGAGCATTTCTTC. Its protein product is CASSQDAGLVGDNEHFF.

This clonotype was found a few times. The CDR3 is CSADRDRNTEAFF. DNA for the CDR3: TGCAGCGCCGACCGGGACAGGAACACTGAAGCTTTCTTT. The rearrangement joins TRBV29-1 to TRBJ1-1, with TRBD1 matching 7 bases. CDR1 is SQVTM and CDR2 is ANQGSEA in the germline V gene. The CDR3 contains 13 residues. The junction had 6 bases not matched to a gene; V was cut back by 7 bases and J by 1 base.

In this sample, this clonotype turned up a few times. The V gene is TRBV4-1, the J gene TRBJ2-3; no firm D call. Germline loops: CDR1 MGHRA, CDR2 YSYEKL. Trimming left V 0 bases short and J 9 bases short, with 10 bases between. The CDR3 length is 13 residues. The CDR3 reads CASSQEVLGTQYF. The CDR3 coding sequence is TGCGCCAGCAGCCAAGAAGTCCTAGGCACGCAGTATTTT.

This sequence joins TRBV20-1 and TRBJ2-2, with 13 positions matching TRBD2. Germline assignment: CDR1 DFQATT and CDR2 SNEGSKA (reference sequence). V trimming: 6 bases; J trimming: 5 bases; junction bases outside the gene matches: 3. The CDR3 is 14 amino acids. The CDR3 region has the DNA TGCAGTGCCACGGGACTAGCGGGGACCGGGGAGCTGTTTTTT. As protein: CSATGLAGTGELFF.

This clonotype was recorded at least ten times. J is TRBJ2-3 and V is TRBV7-9; 13 nucleotides agree with TRBD2. The CDR3 has 17 residues. J gave up 1 base and V 5 bases, and 6 bases lay outside the gene matches. The germline V gene has CDR1 SEHNR and CDR2 FQNEAQ (reference sequence). CDR3 protein: CASSPQGLAGRTDTQYF. The DNA of the CDR3 is TGTGCCAGCAGCCCTCAGGGACTAGCGGGACGCACAGATACGCAGTATTTT. The full variable domain, with the rest looked up from reference TRBV7-9 and TRBJ2-3, is DTGVSQNPRHKITKRGQNVTFRCDPISEHNRLYWYRQTLGQGPEFLTYFQNEAQLEKSRLLSDRFSAERPKGSFSTLEIQRTEQGDSAMYLCASSPQGLAGRTDTQYFGPGTRLTVL.

The chain carries TRBV5-1 and TRBJ2-1, with D maybe TRBD2 (5 bases). There are 15 residues in the CDR3. CDR1 is SGHRS, CDR2 YFSETQ, per germline. The ends were cut back, 0 bases at V and 8 bases at J, with 15 bases in the middle. The CDR3 loop reads CASSLVSSRRDEQFF. Here the CDR3 DNA reads TGCGCCAGCAGCTTGGTATCTAGCAGGCGCGATGAGCAGTTCTTC. The full variable domain, with the rest looked up from reference TRBV5-1 and TRBJ2-1, is KAGVTQTPRYLIKTRGQQVTLSCSPISGHRSVSWYQQTPGQGLQFLFEYFSETQRNKGNFPGRFSGRQFSNSRSEMNVSTLELGDSALYLCASSLVSSRRDEQFFGPGTRLTVL.

The chain is built from TRBV12-3 or TRBV12-4 and TRBJ1-1; the D is unclear. CDR3 length equals 13 residues. V was shortened by 6 bases and J by 4 bases, with 12 bases between the two germline ends. CDR3 amino acids: CASSLTRTTEAFF. The DNA for the CDR3 is TGTGCCAGCAGCCTCACAAGGACCACTGAAGCTTTCTTT.

This clonotype appeared once. V gene TRBV3-1 combines with J gene TRBJ2-7, with D perhaps matching TRBD1 or TRBD2 (6 bases each). The length of the CDR3 is 17 residues. CDR1 is LGHDT, CDR2 YNNKEL, per germline (reference sequence). V was shortened by 3 bases and J by 2 bases, with 20 bases between the two germline ends. CDR3 residues: CASSQPRPWGATYEQYF. The CDR3 DNA is TGTGCCAGCAGCCAGCCGAGGCCTTGGGGGGCGACCTACGAGCAGTACTTC.

There are many counts of this clonotype. V is TRBV2 and J is TRBJ2-3; D unclear. The CDR3 is 13 residues long. V lost 4 bases, J lost 8 bases, and 13 bases lay in between. Germline V gene lookup returns CDR1 SNHLY and CDR2 FYNNEI. CDR3 nucleotide sequence: TGTGCCAGCAGTGTAGGACCCCTCGGTACGCAGTATTTT. Its translation is CASSVGPLGTQYF.

The rearrangement links TRBV20-1 to TRBJ1-5, with 9 bases aligning to TRBD1. The CDR3 has 15 residues. Trimming removed 3 bases from V and 3 bases from J; junction bases left unmatched: 6. Germline CDR1 and CDR2: DFQATT and SNEGSKA (reference sequence). The CDR3 DNA reads TGCAGTGCTAGCAGGACAGGGGAAGACAATCAGCCCCAGCATTTT. This translates into CSASRTGEDNQPQHF.

The chain combines TRBV25-1 with TRBJ2-7; D tentatively reads TRBD1 or TRBD2 (7 bases each). The CDR3 has 13 residues. Germline-derived CDR1 and CDR2 are MGHDK and SYGVNS. V lost 8 bases to trimming and J lost 2 bases, with 13 bases between them. The CDR3 DNA is TGTGCCAGCGCGGGGAGGGGGCCCTACGAGCAGTACTTC. It yields the protein CASAGRGPYEQYF.

This sequence joins TRBV12-3 or TRBV12-4 and TRBJ1-2; 9 nucleotides align to TRBD1. The CDR3 has 14 residues. The ends lost 6 bases at V and 4 bases at J; junction bases unmatched: 6. CDR3 in amino acids: CASRPGQGFYGYTF. CDR3 DNA: TGTGCCAGCAGGCCGGGACAGGGTTTCTATGGCTACACCTTC.

This clonotype was observed a handful of times. This chain uses TRBV20-1 with TRBJ2-3; a weak D match, TRBD2 (6 bases). The CDR3 loop spans 16 amino acids. Trimming removed 1 base from V and 4 bases from J, with 18 bases in between. Per germline, CDR1 DFQATT and CDR2 SNEGSKA (reference sequence). This CDR3 reads CSARGPGGWRADTQYF. The CDR3, as DNA: TGCAGTGCTAGAGGCCCTGGTGGTTGGAGGGCAGATACGCAGTATTTT.

The gene calls are TRBV10-3 and TRBJ2-3; D is uncertain. CDR1 ENHRY and CDR2 SYGVKD come from the germline V gene. The V and J ends lost 2 bases and 3 bases respectively, with 9 bases between them. The CDR3 covers 14 residues. The CDR3: CAISEGLRTDTQYF. CDR3 DNA sequence: TGTGCCATCAGTGAGGGGTTAAGAACAGATACGCAGTATTTT.

This clonotype was detected only a few times. The chain recombines TRBV9 with TRBJ2-1; weak D call: TRBD1 (5 bases). CDR3 size: 16 residues. Germline V gene data show CDR1 as SGDLS and CDR2 as YYNGEE. Deletions cut 0 bases from V and 0 bases from J, with 10 bases between. CDR3 DNA sequence: TGTGCCAGCAGCGTAGTAGGGGTAACCTCCTACAATGAGCAGTTCTTC. Translating gives CASSVVGVTSYNEQFF.

The chain recombines TRBV5-1 with TRBJ2-1; 9 nucleotides match TRBD2. Germline CDR1 is SGHRS and CDR2 is YFSETQ. The CDR3 spans 16 residues. V lost 2 bases and J lost 2; bases outside the gene matches: 5. The CDR3, as DNA: TGCGCCAGCAGCTTTGGACTAGCGCTAACCTACAATGAGCAGTTCTTC. It specifies CASSFGLALTYNEQFF.

The chain couples TRBV2 to TRBJ2-3; perhaps D is TRBD1 or TRBD2 (5 bases each). Trimming took off 9 bases at V and 1 base at J, with 8 bases between the two ends. The CDR3 loop spans 12 amino acids. Germline CDR1 is SNHLY and CDR2 is FYNNEI. The CDR3 DNA follows: TGTGCCAGAGGGACCCGCACAGATACGCAGTATTTT. It is translated as CARGTRTDTQYF.

This clonotype showed up many times. The rearrangement links TRBV12-3 or TRBV12-4 to TRBJ1-4; no clear D gene. The CDR3 sequence is 12 residues long. Trimming took 3 bases from V and 8 from J, leaving 7 bases between them. The CDR3 spells CASSFQAEKLFF. CDR3 nucleotide sequence: TGTGCCAGCAGTTTCCAGGCAGAAAAACTGTTTTTT.

This clonotype was seen a few times. The chain has TRBV10-1 and TRBJ2-7; D remains ambiguous. V lost 4 bases and J 6 bases, leaving 7 bases between the germline ends. Per germline, CDR1 WNHNN and CDR2 SYGVQD (reference sequence). CDR3 length equals 11 residues. CDR3 in amino acids: CASSVAGEQYF. The CDR3 DNA sequence: TGCGCCAGCAGTGTTGCCGGCGAGCAGTACTTC.

This clonotype was picked up a small number of times. The CDR3 protein is CASSQVVSGSGDNEQFF. In nucleotides, the CDR3 is TGCGCCAGCAGCCAAGTGGTTAGCGGGAGCGGCGACAATGAGCAGTTCTTC. This sequence joins TRBV4-1 and TRBJ2-1; 9 nucleotides line up with TRBD2. The CDR3 is 17 residues long. The V gene end was trimmed by 1 base and the J gene end by 5 bases; junction bases not matched to a gene: 9. CDR1 MGHRA and CDR2 YSYEKL come from the germline V gene.